Only a few counts were recorded for the clone carrying this T cell receptor beta chain. The antigen remains undetermined. The record originates from a study of regulatory T cells in long-lasting Graves disease. The J segment lost 6 bases and the V segment lost 6 bases, leaving 5 bases of the junction unmatched. Germline-derived CDR1 and CDR2 are MNHEY and SVGEGT. The CDR3 contains 13 residues. The study's findings and limits: Thyroid tissue was not sampled; only peripheral blood was. Reduced TCR diversity was observed in persistent Graves' patients versus newly diagnosed patients.

Time point of the sample: newly diagnosed GD, antithyroid drugs for less than 3 months. The authors made the TCR library using RNA they extracted from PBMCs. CDR3 regions were amplified by Arm-PCR using iRepertoire HTBI primers to build TCR beta libraries. TCRdb re-derived calls from the multiplex PCR reads in MiXCR, one entry per CDR3 protein. The data show about 540,000 distinct CDR3 sequences, about 13% seen once. The same data also contributed to another study, on T cells in Graves' hyperthyroidism and ophthalmopathy. That study adds: Graves' hyperthyroidism is called stable when ophthalmopathy does not progress within 18 months.

V is TRBV6-2 or TRBV6-3 and J is TRBJ2-1; 7 bases line up with TRBD2. This sequence was found in a man aged 30 to 45 with Graves disease. The starting material was peripheral blood mononuclear cells (PBMCs), obtained at new diagnosis, from a patient treated with antithyroid drugs. CDR3 sequence reads: CASRAGEVNEQFF. CDR3 bases: TGTGCCAGCAGGGCGGGAGAAGTCAATGAGCAGTTCTTC.